The TCR beta chain described here comes from a study of blood T cell repertoires in COVID-19. Study context: Some COVID-19 samples were acute and others convalescent; all came from the United States, Italy and Spain. T cells, B-cell-depleted T cells, or PBMCs provided the cDNA or gDNA that served as material.

This CDR3 has 13 amino acids. Germline V CDR1 and CDR2: SNHLY, FYNNEI. Losses at the gene ends were 8 bases for V and 14 bases for J; bases not matched to a gene: 8. Study processing details: Using reference gene primer amplification, nucleated cell counts were estimated. Assay: immunoSEQ multiplex PCR; the TCRdb copy retains only in-frame clones and omits some. V, J and clone size are those of that table, while D and trimming were read from the DNA. The sample has approximately 22,000 clones, 65% to 80% seen once. The sample consisted of peripheral blood. This TCR was sampled from a human donor in a cohort sampled during active or convalescent COVID-19. The chain links TRBV2 to TRBJ2-1; 14 bases match TRBD2. The CDR3 reads CASQWTSGGRKFF. The CDR3 coding sequence is TGTGCCAGCCAATGGACTAGCGGGGGGAGGAAGTTCTTC.